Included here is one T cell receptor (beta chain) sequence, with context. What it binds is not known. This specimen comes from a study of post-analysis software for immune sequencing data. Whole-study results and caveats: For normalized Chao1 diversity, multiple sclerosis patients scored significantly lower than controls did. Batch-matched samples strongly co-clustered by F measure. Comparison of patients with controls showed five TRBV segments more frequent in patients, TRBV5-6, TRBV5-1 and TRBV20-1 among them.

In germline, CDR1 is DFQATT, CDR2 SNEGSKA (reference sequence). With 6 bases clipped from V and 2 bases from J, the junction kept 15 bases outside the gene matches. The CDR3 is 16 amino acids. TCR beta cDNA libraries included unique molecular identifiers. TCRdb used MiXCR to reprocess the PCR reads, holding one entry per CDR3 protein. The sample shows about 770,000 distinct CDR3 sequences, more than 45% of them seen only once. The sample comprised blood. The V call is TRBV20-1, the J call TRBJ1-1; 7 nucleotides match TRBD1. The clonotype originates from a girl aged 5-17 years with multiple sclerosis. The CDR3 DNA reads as TGCAGTGCCTCACGAATCGACAGGGCCCGTAACACTGAAGCTTTCTTT. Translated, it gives CSASRIDRARNTEAFF.